The next 28 T cell receptor beta chains were all read from a single sample in a study of blood T cell repertoires in COVID-19. The assay was immunoSEQ multiplex PCR, and TCRdb's table has in-frame clones only and misses some. The table lists about 52,000 clones, roughly nine tenths of them singletons. The sequenced sample consisted of peripheral blood. The source is a man aged 80 or over with active or convalescent COVID-19.

The chain links TRBV7-2 to TRBJ2-1; 11 bases fit TRBD2. The CDR3 is 16 amino acids. Trimming took 7 bases from V and 4 from J; bases not matched to a gene: 9. CDR1 and CDR2 (germline): SGHTA, FQGNSA. The CDR3 DNA reads as TGTGCCAGCACCCTTACCGGACTAGCGGGTTACAATGAGCAGTTCTTC. Amino acids: CASTLTGLAGYNEQFF.

The V and J genes are TRBV7-2 and TRBJ2-1, with 7 positions matching TRBD2. V lost 5 bases, J lost 0 bases, and 7 bases stayed unmatched. There are 16 residues in the CDR3. Germline V gives CDR1 SGHTA, CDR2 FQGNSA. CDR3 DNA: TGTGCCAGCAGCCGCAGGACTAGAAGCTCCTACAATGAGCAGTTCTTC. It specifies CASSRRTRSSYNEQFF.

The V call is TRBV2, the J call TRBJ1-5; TRBD1 matches at 7 bases. The CDR3 totals 14 residues. Trimming removed 6 bases from V and 7 bases from J; junction bases left unmatched: 9. Germline V CDR1 and CDR2: SNHLY, FYNNEI. This CDR3 reads CASRGLGGYQPQHF. The CDR3 DNA is TGTGCCAGCAGAGGGTTAGGGGGCTACCAGCCCCAGCATTTT.

The chain links TRBV2 to TRBJ2-5; 10 bases align to TRBD1. This CDR3 is built from 14 residues. After removal of 8 bases from V and 5 bases from J, the junction contained 8 bases not matched to a gene. Germline V CDR1 and CDR2: SNHLY, FYNNEI. CDR3 sequence: CASRLGQGMETQYF. CDR3 nucleotide sequence: TGTGCCAGCCGGTTGGGACAGGGGATGGAGACCCAGTACTTC.

This chain joins TRBV7-8 and TRBJ2-5; 9 bases line up with TRBD1. Germline lookup yields CDR1 SGHVS and CDR2 FQNEAQ. This CDR3 contains 14 residues. V shed 4 bases and J 1 base; nucleotides not matched to a gene: 1. CDR3 sequence: CASSSQGAQETQYF. The CDR3 DNA follows: TGTGCCAGCAGCTCACAGGGGGCCCAAGAGACCCAGTACTTC. Filled out from reference TRBV7-8 and TRBJ2-5, the complete variable domain reads GAGVSQSPRYKVAKRGQDVALRCDPISGHVSLFWYQQALGQGPEFLTYFQNEAQLDKSGLPSDRFFAERPEGSVSTLKIQRTQQEDSAVYLCASSSQGAQETQYFGPGTRLLVL.

The chain employs TRBV9 and TRBJ1-3; no clear D gene. The ends were cut back, 2 bases at V and 4 bases at J, with 7 bases in the middle. Germline V gene data show CDR1 as SGDLS and CDR2 as YYNGEE. The CDR3 runs to 13 residues. CDR3 in amino acids: CASSVSTGNTIYF. The DNA for the CDR3 is TGTGCCAGCAGCGTGTCAACAGGAAACACCATATATTTT.

This clone was recorded once. V usage is TRBV3-1 (or the pseudogene TRBV3-2) and J usage is TRBJ1-4; 9 nucleotides agree with TRBD1. J gave up 7 bases and V 5 bases, and 5 bases lay outside the gene matches. This CDR3 contains 14 residues. Germline assignment: CDR1 LGHDT and CDR2 YNNKEL (reference sequence). CDR3 sequence (DNA): TGTGCCAGCAGCGATGACAGGGGGGGTGAAAAACTGTTTTTT. Protein sequence: CASSDDRGGEKLFF.

The CDR3 DNA sequence: TGTGCCAGCAGTTTGTTTGCAGGGACAGGGATGGCTGGAAACACCATATATTTT. Translation: CASSLFAGTGMAGNTIYF. This chain joins TRBV7-2 and TRBJ1-3, with 9 nucleotides matching TRBD1. V gave up 6 bases and J gave up 2 bases; unmatched junction bases: 14. The CDR3 is 18 amino acids. Germline V gives CDR1 SGHTA, CDR2 FQGNSA.

The gene calls are TRBV7-9 and TRBJ1-1, with TRBD1 identical over 7 bases. This CDR3 is 14 amino acids long. V gave up 5 bases and J gave up 0 bases; unmatched junction bases: 3. Germline CDR1 reads SEHNR; CDR2 reads FQNEAQ (reference sequence). In DNA form, the CDR3 reads TGTGCCAGCAGCCCCGGGACAGTGAACACTGAAGCTTTCTTT. This sequence encodes CASSPGTVNTEAFF.

This chain uses TRBV19 with TRBJ2-1; D uncertain. Germline CDR1 is LNHDA and CDR2 is SQIVND (reference sequence). This CDR3 contains 14 residues. The V end lost 5 bases, the J end lost 9 bases, and 17 bases lay between the germline ends. CDR3: CASSSDSRISEQFF. In DNA, the CDR3 is TGTGCCAGTAGTTCGGATTCTAGGATTAGTGAGCAGTTCTTC. The full variable domain, with the rest looked up from reference TRBV19 and TRBJ2-1, is DGGITQSPKYLFRKEGQNVTLSCEQNLNHDAMYWYRQDPGQGLRLIYYSQIVNDFQKGDIAEGYSVSREKKESFPLTVTSAQKNPTAFYLCASSSDSRISEQFFGPGTRLTVL.

The V gene is TRBV7-9, the J gene TRBJ2-3; a possible D gene is TRBD2 (5 bases). V was pared by 4 bases and J by 6 bases, with 14 bases between. The CDR3 sequence is 14 residues long. Per the germline V gene, CDR1 is SEHNR and CDR2 is FQNEAQ (reference sequence). CDR3 bases: TGTGCCAGCAGCTGGACTGTGCAGATTGATACGCAGTATTTT. Translation gives CASSWTVQIDTQYF. Drawing the rest from reference TRBV7-9 and TRBJ2-3, the complete variable domain is DTGVSQNPRHKITKRGQNVTFRCDPISEHNRLYWYRQTLGQGPEFLTYFQNEAQLEKSRLLSDRFSAERPKGSFSTLEIQRTEQGDSAMYLCASSWTVQIDTQYFGPGTRLTVL.

The chain carries TRBV15 and TRBJ2-6; no definite D call. Germline CDR1 reads LNHNV; CDR2 reads YYDKDF (reference sequence). There are 15 residues in the CDR3. V was cut by 2 bases and J by 0 bases, with 5 bases left in between. CDR3 DNA: TGTGCCACCAGCAGACGGAGCTCTGGGGCCAACGTCCTGACTTTC. This sequence encodes CATSRRSSGANVLTF.

V gene TRBV7-9 combines with J gene TRBJ2-5; 8 nucleotides agree with TRBD1. With V trimmed by 9 bases and J by 5 bases, 8 bases remained unmatched. The germline CDR1 and CDR2 sequences are SEHNR and FQNEAQ (reference sequence). The CDR3 extends over 13 amino acids. The CDR3 region has the DNA TGTGCCAGTCGTTCAGGGGGCGATGAGACCCAGTACTTC. This sequence encodes CASRSGGDETQYF.

The chain links TRBV12-3 or TRBV12-4 to TRBJ2-5, with a tentative D call TRBD1 (6 bases). Trimming removed 4 bases from V and 12 bases from J, with 12 bases in between. The CDR3 is 11 amino acids. The chain's CDR3 is CASSSGQHEYF. CDR3 DNA: TGTGCCAGCAGTTCTGGACAGCATGAGTACTTC.

The chain combines TRBV4-3 with TRBJ1-2, with TRBD1 as a possible D gene (5 bases). V lost 0 bases and J 2 bases, leaving 10 bases between the germline ends. This CDR3 is built from 15 residues. From germline, CDR1 is LGHNA and CDR2 YSLEER. The CDR3 sequence: CASSQDAKGNYGYTF. CDR3 nucleotide sequence: TGCGCCAGCAGCCAAGATGCAAAGGGGAACTATGGCTACACCTTC.

This chain uses TRBV19 with TRBJ1-5; possible D gene TRBD1, 5 bases. Between the trimmed V and J ends, which lost 5 bases and 0 bases, there was a span of 20 bases. Germline-derived CDR1 and CDR2 are LNHDA and SQIVND (reference sequence). The CDR3 totals 18 residues. The CDR3 DNA reads TGTGCCAGTAGTCCTTGGGGGGGGTTGACCAATAGCAATCAGCCCCAGCATTTT. Translated, it gives CASSPWGGLTNSNQPQHF.

The chain carries TRBV2 and TRBJ2-1; 7 bases map to TRBD1. CDR1 and CDR2 (germline): SNHLY, FYNNEI. Losses at the gene ends were 4 bases for V and 12 bases for J; bases not matched to a gene: 6. This CDR3 has 12 residues. CDR3 in amino acids: CASSVSTGWQFF. The DNA for the CDR3 is TGTGCCAGCAGTGTGTCGACAGGGTGGCAGTTCTTC.

The rearrangement joins TRBV3-1 (or the pseudogene TRBV3-2) to TRBJ2-7; TRBD2 matches at 7 bases. The junction had 6 bases not matched to a gene; V was cut back by 2 bases and J by 2 bases. CDR1 LGHDT and CDR2 YNNKEL come from the germline V gene (reference sequence). The CDR3 totals 15 residues. The CDR3 is CASSQTLAATYEQYF. The DNA for the CDR3 is TGTGCCAGCAGCCAAACCCTAGCGGCGACCTACGAGCAGTACTTC.

V usage is TRBV10-3 and J usage is TRBJ1-4, with 9 bases identical to TRBD1. Germline V CDR1 and CDR2: ENHRY, SYGVKD. The ends lost 4 bases at V and 3 bases at J; junction bases unmatched: 3. The CDR3 totals 15 residues. The chain's CDR3 is CAISAQGAPNEKLFF. CDR3 bases: TGTGCCATCAGTGCACAGGGGGCTCCTAATGAAAAACTGTTTTTT.

This sequence joins TRBV20-1 and TRBJ2-1; D gene unclear. The V and J ends lost 3 bases and 2 bases respectively, with 2 bases between them. CDR3 size: 11 residues. In germline, CDR1 is DFQATT, CDR2 SNEGSKA (reference sequence). CDR3 sequence: CSASTYNEQFF. In DNA, the CDR3 is TGCAGTGCTAGCACCTACAATGAGCAGTTCTTC.

The chain employs TRBV7-9 and TRBJ1-1; D possibly corresponds to TRBD1 (5 bases). Germline CDR1 reads SEHNR; CDR2 reads FQNEAQ (reference sequence). Trimming left V 5 bases short and J 1 base short, with 11 bases between. There are 14 residues in the CDR3. DNA for the CDR3: TGTGCCAGCAGCCCCAGGGAAGGGAACACTGAAGCTTTCTTT. As protein: CASSPREGNTEAFF.

The chain is built from TRBV25-1 and TRBJ2-2; a possible D gene is TRBD2 (6 bases). This CDR3 has 15 amino acids. Germline V gives CDR1 MGHDK, CDR2 SYGVNS. V lost 6 bases, J lost 4 bases, and 15 bases lay in between. The CDR3 here is CASRPGVTGTGELFF. The CDR3 DNA is TGTGCCAGCAGGCCGGGGGTCACGGGCACCGGGGAGCTGTTTTTT.

The sample holds one count of this clone. The chain couples TRBV7-9 to TRBJ1-5; no definite D call. Germline CDR1 SEHNR, CDR2 FQNEAQ (reference sequence). Between the trimmed V and J ends, which lost 1 base and 4 bases, there was a span of 8 bases. CDR3 size: 14 residues. CDR3 region: CASSLETSNQPQHF. The CDR3 DNA follows: TGTGCCAGCAGCTTAGAGACATCAAATCAGCCCCAGCATTTT.

The chain combines TRBV5-1 with TRBJ2-1, with D possibly matching TRBD1 (6 bases). Trimming stripped 2 bases from V and 2 bases from J, with 17 bases between. Looked up from germline, CDR1 is SGHRS and CDR2 is YFSETQ. CDR3 length: 17 amino acids. As DNA, the CDR3 is TGCGCCAGCAGCTTTGCGCCCCAGGGGACCACCTACAATGAGCAGTTCTTC. It codes for CASSFAPQGTTYNEQFF.

This chain links TRBV7-2 with TRBJ1-5; perhaps TRBD1 as D (6 bases). Trimming took 5 bases from V and 5 from J, leaving 10 bases between them. CDR3 size: 13 residues. The germline gives CDR1 SGHTA, CDR2 FQGNSA. CDR3 amino acids: CASSPDRYQPQHF. Here the CDR3 DNA reads TGTGCCAGCAGCCCCGACAGGTATCAGCCCCAGCATTTT.

This chain links TRBV28 with TRBJ1-2; 9 bases match TRBD1. The CDR3 extends over 14 amino acids. CDR1 is MDHEN and CDR2 is SYDVKM in the germline V gene. The trim removed 5 bases at V and 6 bases at J, leaving 7 bases unmatched. CDR3: CASSARDRVNGYTF. The CDR3 nucleotides read TGTGCCAGCAGTGCCCGGGACAGGGTGAATGGCTACACCTTC.

V usage is TRBV2 and J usage is TRBJ2-3, with 14 positions matching TRBD2. The J segment lost 5 bases and the V segment lost 9 bases, leaving 4 bases of the junction unmatched. Germline CDR1 SNHLY, CDR2 FYNNEI. CDR3 length equals 14 residues. CDR3 region: CASSGLAGGDTQYF. The CDR3 nucleotides are TGTGCCAGTTCTGGACTAGCGGGAGGAGATACGCAGTATTTT.

The CDR3 region has the DNA TGTGCCAGCAGTGCCAGCTACGAGCAGTACTTC. Amino acid sequence: CASSASYEQYF. V gene TRBV28 combines with J gene TRBJ2-7; D gene uncertain. Trimming shortened V by 5 bases and J by 3 bases, and 5 bases separated the two germline ends. This CDR3 has 11 amino acids. Germline V gene sequence: CDR1 MDHEN, CDR2 SYDVKM.